The 20 T cell receptor beta chains reported below all come from one sample, sequenced in a study of blood T cell repertoires in COVID-19. The data were produced by immunoSEQ multiplex PCR, yet TCRdb's version contains in-frame clones alone and is incomplete. The data hold approximately 220,000 clones, with around 87% observed a single time. Sequenced input: peripheral blood. The source is a man in his 60s who had recovered from COVID-19.

This clone was seen a few times. The chain is built from TRBV19 and TRBJ1-5; D ambiguous. The CDR3 is 14 amino acids. The germline V and J ends were trimmed by 5 bases and 6 bases, with 14 bases remaining between them. Germline-derived CDR1 and CDR2 are LNHDA and SQIVND (reference sequence). This chain's CDR3 is CASSAREFGQPQHF. CDR3 DNA sequence: TGTGCCAGTAGTGCCCGGGAATTTGGTCAGCCCCAGCATTTT.

The chain uses TRBV24-1 and TRBJ2-1; 10 bases agree with TRBD1. V gave up 1 base and J gave up 8 bases; unmatched junction bases: 4. Germline V lookup: CDR1 KGHDR, CDR2 SFDVKD. The CDR3 has 15 amino acids. CDR3 DNA sequence: TGTGCCACCAGTGATTTTCCGACAGGGGGCTATGAGCAGTTCTTC. It codes for CATSDFPTGGYEQFF.

The V and J genes are TRBV24-1 and TRBJ2-2, with D possibly matching TRBD2 (6 bases). The CDR3 runs 15 residues. Between the trimmed V and J ends, which lost 0 bases and 3 bases, there was a span of 7 bases. Germline values: CDR1 KGHDR, CDR2 SFDVKD. The CDR3, as DNA: TGTGCCACCAGTGATTTGGGACTATACACCGGGGAGCTGTTTTTT. Amino acids: CATSDLGLYTGELFF.

This clone showed up just once. The chain employs TRBV5-4 and TRBJ2-1, with 8 bases matching TRBD2. V was pared by 4 bases and J by 7 bases, with 7 bases of the junction left unmatched. The CDR3 has 14 amino acids. CDR1 and CDR2 (germline): SGHNT, YYREEE (reference sequence). CDR3 sequence (DNA): TGTGCCAGCAGCCCCGGGGGGGCCGGGAATGAGCAGTTCTTC. This gives the protein CASSPGGAGNEQFF.

The CDR3, as DNA: TGCGCCAGCAGCTTGAACGTCGCAGGGGGAGAAAAACTGTTTTTT. This codes for CASSLNVAGGEKLFF. The V and J genes are TRBV5-1 and TRBJ1-4, with 7 bases matching TRBD1. The CDR3 extends over 15 amino acids. Germline CDR1 SGHRS, CDR2 YFSETQ. V was clipped by 1 base and J by 8 bases; unmatched bases: 8.

The rearrangement links TRBV19 to TRBJ1-4; D call uncertain. The germline V gene has CDR1 LNHDA and CDR2 SQIVND (reference sequence). V was trimmed by 5 bases and J by 8 bases, leaving 15 bases between them. There are 14 residues in the CDR3. The CDR3 DNA reads TGTGCCAGTAGTGACGCGCCAGGTAAAGAAAAACTGTTTTTT. The encoded protein is CASSDAPGKEKLFF.

The J gene is TRBJ1-5, the V gene TRBV28, with D possibly being TRBD1 (5 bases). Trimming stripped 6 bases from V and 3 bases from J, with 12 bases between. The CDR3 contains 14 residues. CDR1 MDHEN and CDR2 SYDVKM come from the germline V gene. CDR3 sequence: CASRGGWNNQPQHF. Written as DNA, the CDR3 is TGTGCCAGCAGGGGGGGGTGGAACAATCAGCCCCAGCATTTT.

As for this clone: Given a much more abundant clone one base away, this may be a read error. The chain has TRBV24-1 and TRBJ2-2; weak D call: TRBD2 (6 bases). The CDR3 spans 13 residues. Per the germline V gene, CDR1 is KGHDR and CDR2 is SFDVKD. V was clipped by 11 bases and J by 1 base, with 10 bases between them. The CDR3 nucleotides read TGTGCCATCGCGCGGGAGAACACCGGGGAGCTGTTTTTT. Protein: CAIARENTGELFF.

The rearrangement links TRBV14 to TRBJ1-2, with D hard to call. This CDR3 has 14 amino acids. The V gene's germline CDR1 is SGHDN and CDR2 FVKESK. Trimming pared 1 base from V and 7 bases from J, leaving 13 bases between. The CDR3 region has the DNA TGTGCCAGCAGCCAAGTTTCCCTGAGTGGTGGCTACACCTTC. Its translation: CASSQVSLSGGYTF.

The rearrangement joins TRBV18 to TRBJ2-1; 10 nucleotides agree with TRBD2. After removal of 2 bases from V and 2 bases from J, the junction contained 9 bases not matched to a gene. CDR3 length: 18 residues. From germline, CDR1 is KGHSH and CDR2 LQKENI. CDR3 coding DNA: TGTGCCAGCTCACCAGGGACGAGCGGGGGGGCCGCCTACAATGAGCAGTTCTTC. Residues: CASSPGTSGGAAYNEQFF.

With respect to this clone: The sample carries other DNA sequences with the same CDR3. The genes are TRBV9 and TRBJ2-7; the match to TRBD2 covers 10 bases. Trimming at V came to 2 bases and at J to 2 bases, leaving 4 bases not matched to a gene. Germline V gene sequence: CDR1 SGDLS, CDR2 YYNGEE. The CDR3 is 15 amino acids. CDR3 DNA: TGTGCCAGCAGCGTCGGACTAGCGGAGACCTACGAGCAGTACTTC. It yields the protein CASSVGLAETYEQYF.

This clone has a single count. CDR3 loop: CASSNVAGGLGEQFF. The CDR3 nucleotides read TGTGCCAGTAGTAATGTGGCGGGAGGTCTGGGTGAGCAGTTCTTC. The genes are TRBV19 and TRBJ2-1; 8 positions match TRBD2. The CDR3 is 15 residues long. Trimming cost V 4 bases and J 9 bases; bases outside gene matches: 11. CDR1 and CDR2 from the germline V gene are LNHDA and SQIVND (reference sequence).

The chain employs TRBV30 and TRBJ1-4, with D possibly matching TRBD1 (5 bases). V lost 1 base and J 3 bases, leaving 21 bases between the germline ends. Germline CDR1 and CDR2: GTSNPN and SVGIG (reference sequence). The CDR3 runs to 18 residues. DNA for the CDR3: TGTGCCTGGAGTGCATTACCGCTCGGGGGGGTGGCTAATGAAAAACTGTTTTTT. Protein sequence: CAWSALPLGGVANEKLFF.

The genes are TRBV18 and TRBJ2-5; TRBD2 agrees at 9 bases. Per germline, CDR1 KGHSH and CDR2 LQKENI. The CDR3 is made up of 15 amino acids. V lost 2 bases to trimming and J lost 2 bases; unmatched junction nucleotides: 3. This CDR3 reads CASSPFTSGQETQYF. CDR3 nucleotides: TGTGCCAGCTCACCATTCACTAGCGGGCAAGAGACCCAGTACTTC. Drawing the rest from reference TRBV18 and TRBJ2-5, the complete variable domain is NAGVMQNPRHLVRRRGQEARLRCSPMKGHSHVYWYRQLPEEGLKFMVYLQKENIIDESGMPKERFSAEFPKEGPSILRIQQVVRGDSAAYFCASSPFTSGQETQYFGPGTRLLVL.

The chain recombines TRBV6-1 with TRBJ1-2; TRBD1 aligns across 7 bases. V lost 1 base to trimming and J lost 5 bases; unmatched junction nucleotides: 7. Germline-derived CDR1 and CDR2 are MNHNS and SASEGT. The CDR3 loop spans 15 amino acids. The CDR3 DNA sequence: TGTGCCAGCAGTGAAGGAGGGGGCGCCGATTATGGCTACACCTTC. Protein product: CASSEGGGADYGYTF.

The chain couples TRBV18 to TRBJ1-3; D remains unclear. Germline CDR1 and CDR2: KGHSH and LQKENI. Trimming pared 0 bases from V and 4 bases from J, leaving 10 bases between. The CDR3 is made up of 15 amino acids. The CDR3 sequence is CASSPPGLAGNTIYF. CDR3 nucleotide sequence: TGTGCCAGCTCACCACCCGGGTTAGCAGGAAACACCATATATTTT.

V and J are TRBV28 and TRBJ1-1; possible D gene TRBD1, 5 bases. There are 17 residues in the CDR3. V was clipped by 11 bases and J by 0 bases, with 25 bases between them. CDR1 and CDR2 from the germline V gene are MDHEN and SYDVKM. The CDR3, as DNA: TGTGCCTCCTCTGGGGCCTCAGCGGGACTCTTGAACACTGAAGCTTTCTTT. Translated, it gives CASSGASAGLLNTEAFF. The full variable domain, completed using reference TRBV28 and TRBJ1-1, is DVKVTQSSRYLVKRTGEKVFLECVQDMDHENMFWYRQDPGLGLRLIYFSYDVKMKEKGDIPEGYSVSREKKERFSLILESASTNQTSMYLCASSGASAGLLNTEAFFGQGTRLTVV.

This sequence joins TRBV5-1 and TRBJ2-1; 9 bases fit TRBD2. Germline values: CDR1 SGHRS, CDR2 YFSETQ. V lost 2 bases, J lost 7 bases, and 13 bases stayed unmatched. CDR3 length equals 17 residues. The CDR3 loop reads CASSFRLAGSPGNEQFF. The CDR3, as DNA: TGCGCCAGCAGCTTCAGGCTAGCGGGGTCCCCGGGGAATGAGCAGTTCTTC.

The rearrangement uses TRBV7-3 and TRBJ2-1, with a weak D call TRBD1 (6 bases). V lost 0 bases, J lost 3 bases, and 12 bases lay in between. This CDR3 has 16 amino acids. The germline V gene encodes CDR1 SGHTA and CDR2 FQGTGA. The CDR3 sequence: CASSLTPGAIYNEQFF. CDR3 DNA: TGTGCCAGCAGCTTAACCCCAGGGGCCATCTACAATGAGCAGTTCTTC.

The gene calls are TRBV19 and TRBJ2-3; 8 bases line up with TRBD1. Per the germline V gene, CDR1 is LNHDA and CDR2 is SQIVND (reference sequence). After removal of 3 bases from V and 4 bases from J, the junction contained 9 bases not matched to a gene. The CDR3 is 16 residues long. The CDR3 bases are TGTGCCAGTAGTATCCGCGGCAGGGGGCGGCCAGATACGCAGTATTTT. Translated: CASSIRGRGRPDTQYF.